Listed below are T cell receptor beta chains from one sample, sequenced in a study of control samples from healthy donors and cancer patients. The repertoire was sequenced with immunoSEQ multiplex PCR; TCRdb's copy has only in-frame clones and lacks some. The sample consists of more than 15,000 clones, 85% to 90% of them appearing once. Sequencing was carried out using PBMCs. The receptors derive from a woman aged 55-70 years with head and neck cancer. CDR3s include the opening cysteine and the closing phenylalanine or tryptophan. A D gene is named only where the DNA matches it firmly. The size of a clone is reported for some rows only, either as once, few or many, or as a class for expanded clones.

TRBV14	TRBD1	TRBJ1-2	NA	CASSQGPSRGRTGVTDGYTF	TGTGCCAGCAGCCAGGGCCCCTCACGAGGCAGGACAGGGGTTACGGATGGCTACACCTTC
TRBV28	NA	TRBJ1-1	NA	CASSSPDLGGTEAFF	TGTGCCAGCAGTTCACCCGACCTAGGGGGAACTGAAGCTTTCTTT
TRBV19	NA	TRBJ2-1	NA	CASSMGGGEQFF	TGTGCCAGTAGTATGGGTGGAGGTGAGCAGTTCTTC
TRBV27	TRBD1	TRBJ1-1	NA	CASSLSTGTGRTEAFF	TGTGCCAGCAGTTTATCGACCGGGACAGGGAGGACTGAAGCTTTCTTT
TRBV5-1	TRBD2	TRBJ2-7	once	CASSLGTSGSYEQYF	TGCGCCAGCAGCCTAGGGACTAGCGGATCCTACGAGCAGTACTTC
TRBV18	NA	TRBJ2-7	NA	CASSPPTGSSYEQYF	TGTGCCAGCTCACCACCGACAGGCAGCTCCTACGAGCAGTACTTC
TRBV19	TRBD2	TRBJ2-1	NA	CASSRTSGPYNEQFF	TGTGCCAGTAGTCGGACTAGCGGGCCCTACAATGAGCAGTTCTTC
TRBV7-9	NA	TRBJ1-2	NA	CASSLAETGLFF	TGTGCCAGCAGCTTAGCGGAAACAGGTCTGTTCTTC
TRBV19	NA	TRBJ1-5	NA	CASSPGRGPNQPQHF	TGTGCCAGTAGTCCCGGCAGGGGCCCCAATCAGCCCCAGCATTTT
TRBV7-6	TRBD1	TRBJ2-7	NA	CASSPSMDRDYEQYF	TGTGCCAGCAGCCCCTCAATGGACAGGGATTACGAGCAGTACTTC
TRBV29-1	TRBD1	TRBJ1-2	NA	CSVEHRGNYGYTF	TGCAGCGTTGAACACAGGGGGAACTATGGCTACACCTTC
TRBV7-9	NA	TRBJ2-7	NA	CASSRAGTTYEQYF	TGTGCCAGCAGCCGCGCCGGGACAACCTACGAGCAGTACTTC
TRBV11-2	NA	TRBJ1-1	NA	CASSLGFTEAFF	TGTGCCAGCAGCTTAGGTTTCACTGAAGCTTTCTTT
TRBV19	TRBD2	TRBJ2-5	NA	CASSPRDGRGVKTQYF	TGTGCCAGTAGTCCACGAGATGGGCGGGGGGTAAAGACCCAGTACTTC
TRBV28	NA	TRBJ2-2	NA	CASKTGVTNTGELFF	TGTGCCAGCAAGACGGGGGTTACGAACACCGGGGAGCTGTTTTTT
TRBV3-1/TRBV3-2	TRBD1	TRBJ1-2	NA	CASSGQGYGYTF	TGTGCCAGCAGCGGACAGGGTTATGGCTACACCTTC
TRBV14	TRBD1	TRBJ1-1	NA	CASSQTSPGTGPLNTEAFF	TGTGCCAGCAGCCAGACCTCCCCCGGGACAGGGCCCTTGAACACTGAAGCTTTCTTT